Listed below are T cell receptor beta chains from one sample, sequenced in a study of blood T cell repertoires in COVID-19. TCRdb's table, derived via immunoSEQ multiplex PCR, lists solely in-frame clones and lacks some. The table includes tens of thousands of clones, about 73% detected once. Specimen: peripheral blood. Receptors were obtained from a woman older than 75 with acute or convalescent COVID-19. Both conserved end residues are part of each CDR3. The order of the fields is D gene, V gene, clone size, J gene, CDR3 protein, CDR3 DNA. The D gene is left open where the match is weak. Clone size appears in some rows only: once, few, many, or a class for an expanded clone.

-	TRBV24-1	-	TRBJ2-2	CATIGGGDTGELFF	TGTGCCACCATCGGCGGGGGCGACACCGGGGAGCTGTTTTTT
-	TRBV5-6	once	TRBJ1-2	CASSLLVQDPSYGYTF	TGTGCCAGCAGCTTGTTGGTCCAGGATCCTTCTTATGGCTACACCTTC
TRBD1	TRBV19	-	TRBJ2-7	CASRRPGTGNSYEQYF	TGTGCCAGTAGACGGCCCGGGACAGGGAACTCCTACGAGCAGTACTTC
TRBD1	TRBV4-3	once	TRBJ2-3	CASSQDPPTGTGTDTQYF	TGCGCCAGCAGCCAAGATCCACCGACAGGGACGGGCACAGATACGCAGTATTTT
-	TRBV18	-	TRBJ2-1	CASSPLGVPNNEQFF	TGTGCCAGCTCACCCCTCGGGGTCCCCAACAATGAGCAGTTCTTC
TRBD2	TRBV5-1	-	TRBJ2-3	CASCLAGGYGTDTQYF	TGCGCCAGCTGCCTGGCGGGAGGATATGGCACAGATACGCAGTATTTT
-	TRBV28	-	TRBJ1-2	CASSSPEEGMRYGYTF	TGTGCCAGCAGTTCGCCCGAAGAGGGAATGCGGTATGGCTACACCTTC
-	TRBV5-4	-	TRBJ2-1	CASSSKGGVENEQFF	TGTGCCAGCAGTTCCAAAGGGGGAGTCGAGAATGAGCAGTTCTTC
-	TRBV11-2	-	TRBJ1-6	CASSGRGEDSPLHF	TGTGCCAGCAGCGGGAGGGGAGAGGATTCACCCCTCCACTTT
TRBD2	TRBV28	-	TRBJ2-5	CASSFTIRLAGGETQYF	TGTGCCAGCAGTTTCACCATTCGACTAGCGGGAGGAGAGACCCAGTACTTC
TRBD2	TRBV5-5	-	TRBJ2-1	CASSLGGAGEVEQFF	TGTGCCAGCAGCTTGGGAGGGGCGGGAGAAGTGGAGCAGTTCTTC
TRBD2	TRBV13	-	TRBJ2-1	CASSPSVGLAGVDEQFF	TGTGCCAGCAGCCCCTCCGTCGGACTAGCGGGAGTTGATGAGCAGTTCTTC
TRBD2	TRBV7-2	-	TRBJ2-5	CASSLATPSGRETQYF	TGTGCCAGCAGCTTAGCGACCCCCAGCGGGAGGGAGACCCAGTACTTC
TRBD1	TRBV19	many	TRBJ1-4	CASNLLGQGAEKLFF	TGTGCCAGTAACCTACTGGGGCAGGGGGCGGAAAAACTGTTTTTT
-	TRBV5-5	-	TRBJ2-7	CASGAAGLFYEQYF	TGTGCCAGCGGTGCGGCAGGGCTTTTTTACGAGCAGTACTTC
TRBD1	TRBV28	-	TRBJ2-6	CASSLRGLGANVLTF	TGTGCCAGCAGTCTCAGGGGGCTCGGGGCCAACGTCCTGACTTTC
-	TRBV11-2	few	TRBJ2-7	CASSWRDGGEQYF	TGTGCCAGCAGCTGGAGGGACGGGGGCGAGCAGTACTTC
-	TRBV7-9	-	TRBJ2-3	CASSPGLRTDTQYF	TGTGCCAGCAGCCCTGGACTTCGCACAGATACGCAGTATTTT
-	TRBV5-5	few	TRBJ2-7	CASSPLQGYEQYF	TGTGCCAGCAGCCCGCTCCAGGGTTACGAGCAGTACTTC
-	TRBV10-1	-	TRBJ2-7	CASGREPYEQYF	TGCGCCAGCGGACGGGAGCCCTACGAGCAGTACTTC
TRBD1	TRBV7-2	-	TRBJ2-6	CASSTRQGAGANVLTF	TGTGCCAGCAGCACTCGACAGGGGGCTGGGGCCAACGTCCTGACTTTC
-	TRBV5-4	-	TRBJ1-2	CASSLISGVYGYTF	TGTGCCAGCAGCTTGATATCGGGGGTCTATGGCTACACCTTC
TRBD2	TRBV2	-	TRBJ2-7	CASNEGLAAGYEQYF	TGTGCCAGCAATGAGGGACTAGCGGCGGGCTACGAGCAGTACTTC
TRBD1	TRBV7-2	-	TRBJ2-1	CASSWTGNGEQFF	TGTGCCAGCAGCTGGACAGGGAATGGGGAGCAGTTCTTC
-	TRBV30	few	TRBJ2-3	CAWNTLTWDTQYF	TGTGCCTGGAATACCCTAACTTGGGATACGCAGTATTTT
TRBD2	TRBV28	few	TRBJ2-5	CASTSGKFGLQETQYF	TGTGCCAGCACTAGCGGGAAATTCGGGCTCCAAGAGACCCAGTACTTC
-	TRBV6-5	-	TRBJ1-6	CASSYSTRANSPLHF	TGTGCCAGCAGTTACTCGACCAGGGCTAATTCACCCCTCCACTTT
-	TRBV6-2/TRBV6-3	medium-sized	TRBJ1-1	CASSYGRGYTEAFF	TGTGCCAGCAGTTACGGACGAGGGTACACTGAAGCTTTCTTT
-	TRBV7-3	-	TRBJ2-7	CASSLQQGPYYEQYF	TGTGCCAGCAGCTTACAACAGGGACCATACTACGAGCAGTACTTC
TRBD2	TRBV7-2	-	TRBJ2-3	CASSPRSGRAGADTQYF	TGTGCCAGCAGCCCCAGGAGCGGGAGGGCCGGCGCAGATACGCAGTATTTT
-	TRBV6-1	-	TRBJ1-3	CASSAGTPGAGNTIYF	TGTGCCAGCAGTGCCGGGACACCAGGGGCTGGAAACACCATATATTTT
TRBD2	TRBV25-1	once	TRBJ2-3	CASSDYSGSTQYF	TGTGCCAGCAGTGATTATAGCGGGAGTACGCAGTATTTT
TRBD2	TRBV28	-	TRBJ2-3	CASSPLGLAGGPDTQYF	TGTGCCAGCAGTCCGCTGGGGTTAGCGGGAGGACCAGATACGCAGTATTTT
TRBD1	TRBV9	-	TRBJ2-3	CASSSPGTGGVDTQYF	TGTGCCAGCAGCTCCCCAGGGACAGGGGGGGTAGATACGCAGTATTTT
TRBD1	TRBV24-1	-	TRBJ1-2	CATRETGAGGYTF	TGTGCCACCAGGGAGACAGGGGCCGGTGGCTACACCTTC
TRBD1	TRBV5-1	-	TRBJ2-7	CASSAGQGRGEQYF	TGCGCCAGCAGCGCGGGACAGGGTAGGGGCGAGCAGTACTTC
TRBD1	TRBV18	once	TRBJ1-1	CASSPLGQGRAEAFF	TGTGCCAGCTCACCACTAGGACAGGGAAGAGCTGAAGCTTTCTTT
TRBD1	TRBV7-8	-	TRBJ1-6	CASSLGQGPQSPLHF	TGTGCCAGCAGCTTAGGACAGGGCCCCCAATCACCCCTCCACTTT
TRBD2	TRBV29-1	-	TRBJ2-7	CSVGLAGSYEQYF	TGCAGCGTTGGACTAGCGGGGTCCTACGAGCAGTACTTC
TRBD2	TRBV14	-	TRBJ2-1	CASSLAGVRNEQFF	TGTGCCAGCAGCCTAGCGGGAGTGAGGAATGAGCAGTTCTTC
TRBD2	TRBV10-3	-	TRBJ2-1	CAIRSDSSGSGREQFF	TGTGCCATCAGAAGTGACTCTAGCGGGAGTGGTCGTGAGCAGTTCTTC
-	TRBV19	-	TRBJ1-2	CASSIDREPIGGYTF	TGTGCCAGTAGTATAGATCGGGAGCCCATAGGCGGCTACACCTTC
TRBD2	TRBV7-3	-	TRBJ2-1	CASSLHRGSGEQFF	TGTGCCAGCAGCTTACATCGCGGGAGCGGTGAGCAGTTCTTC
-	TRBV5-1	-	TRBJ2-2	CASSLDGGTGELFF	TGCGCCAGCAGCTTGGACGGGGGTACCGGGGAGCTGTTTTTT
-	TRBV28	once	TRBJ1-5	CATQRVSNQPQHF	TGTGCCACCCAGAGGGTTAGCAATCAGCCCCAGCATTTT
TRBD2	TRBV2	-	TRBJ2-5	CASTRTSGQETQYF	TGTGCCAGCACCCGGACTAGCGGCCAAGAGACCCAGTACTTC
-	TRBV7-7	-	TRBJ2-2	CASSLASLLNTGELFF	TGTGCCAGCAGCTTAGCGAGCCTGTTGAACACCGGGGAGCTGTTTTTT
-	TRBV14	-	TRBJ2-1	CASSQMRRATYNEQFF	TGTGCCAGCAGCCAGATGCGCAGGGCGACCTACAATGAGCAGTTCTTC
TRBD2	TRBV5-1	-	TRBJ2-5	CASSPRTSGRNQETQYF	TGCGCCAGCAGCCCCAGGACTAGCGGGAGAAACCAAGAGACCCAGTACTTC
TRBD2	TRBV7-3	few	TRBJ2-2	CASSRGGPWTGELFF	TGTGCCAGCAGCCGCGGGGGGCCATGGACCGGGGAGCTGTTTTTT
TRBD2	TRBV4-3	-	TRBJ2-7	CASSQVVGIAGGEQYF	TGCGCCAGCAGCCAAGTAGTAGGGATAGCGGGGGGGGAGCAGTACTTC
TRBD2	TRBV7-2	-	TRBJ2-1	CASSLAGGRAFEQFF	TGTGCCAGCAGCTTAGCGGGCGGGAGGGCCTTTGAGCAGTTCTTC
-	TRBV7-9	-	TRBJ2-7	CASGLLYEQYF	TGTGCCAGCGGGCTGTTGTACGAGCAGTACTTC
TRBD1	TRBV27	-	TRBJ1-6	CASSSSGQGKGGGNSPLHF	TGTGCCAGCAGTTCCTCGGGACAGGGGAAAGGGGGTGGGAATTCACCCCTCCACTTT
TRBD1	TRBV27	-	TRBJ2-2	CASSYNGQVTGELFF	TGTGCCAGCAGTTACAACGGACAGGTCACCGGGGAGCTGTTTTTT